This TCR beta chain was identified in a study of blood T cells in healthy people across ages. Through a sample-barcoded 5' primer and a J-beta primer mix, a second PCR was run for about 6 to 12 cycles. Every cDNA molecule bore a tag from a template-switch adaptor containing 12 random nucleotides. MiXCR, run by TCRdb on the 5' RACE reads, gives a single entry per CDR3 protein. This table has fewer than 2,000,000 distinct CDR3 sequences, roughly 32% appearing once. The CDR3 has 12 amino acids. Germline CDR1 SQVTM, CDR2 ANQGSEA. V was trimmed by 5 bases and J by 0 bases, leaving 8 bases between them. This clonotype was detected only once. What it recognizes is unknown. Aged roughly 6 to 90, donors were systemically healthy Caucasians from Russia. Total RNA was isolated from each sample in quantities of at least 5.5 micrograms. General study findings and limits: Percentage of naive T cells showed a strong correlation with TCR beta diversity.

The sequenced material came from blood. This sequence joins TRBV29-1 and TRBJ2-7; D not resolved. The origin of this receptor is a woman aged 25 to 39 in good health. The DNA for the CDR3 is TGCAGCGTTCAGGTCTTCTCCTACGAGCAGTACTTC. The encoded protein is CSVQVFSYEQYF.